These T cell receptor beta chains were read from a single sample in a study of tumor-infiltrating lymphocytes in primary liver carcinoma. TCRdb redid the calling of the multiplex PCR reads with MiXCR, one entry per CDR3 protein. Of about 310,000 distinct CDR3 sequences listed, 50% to 60% were seen once; the top ten hold around 15%. Sequenced sample: peripheral blood. These receptors were collected from a woman under 40 with primary liver carcinoma and hepatitis B virus infection. Each CDR3 is given with its conserved first and last residue. The D gene is left open where the match is weak. Part of the rows lack a size; the others show once, few, many or a class for expanded clones.

clone_size,j_call,v_call,cdr3_length,d_call,cdr3_nt,cdr3_aa
few,TRBJ1-6,TRBV6-2/TRBV6-3,16,TRBD1,TGTGCCAGCAGTTTCTCCCTCGACAGGGGGCTTTCACCCCTCCACTTT,CASSFSLDRGLSPLHF
many,TRBJ2-5,TRBV29-1,14,TRBD1,TGCAGCGTCACCGGGACAGGGAGGAAAGAGACCCAGTACTTC,CSVTGTGRKETQYF
few,TRBJ1-2,TRBV5-4,15,TRBD1,TGTGCCAGCAGCTTTCCGACAGGGGGAGTTGATGGCTACACCTTC,CASSFPTGGVDGYTF
-,TRBJ2-5,TRBV12-3/TRBV12-4,17,TRBD2,TGTGCCAGCAGTTCAGGCCCTAGCGGGATAAGCAAAGAGACCCAGTACTTC,CASSSGPSGISKETQYF
many,TRBJ2-5,TRBV6-2/TRBV6-3,14,-,TGTGCCAGCAGTTATTCCGGGAGCACGGAGACCCAGTACTTC,CASSYSGSTETQYF
-,TRBJ2-3,TRBV11-2,17,-,TGTGTCAGCATCTCTCTTGCGGGTGGGGGGCGCACAGATACGCAGTATTTT,CVSISLAGGGRTDTQYF
-,TRBJ2-2,TRBV30,14,-,TGTGCCTGGAATTCAGGGAGTGCGACCGGGGAGCTGTTTTTT,CAWNSGSATGELFF
-,TRBJ2-7,TRBV29-1,13,-,TGCAGCGTTGGATCCAGGGGGGGTGGCGAACAGTACTTC,CSVGSRGGGEQYF
-,TRBJ2-1,TRBV11-3,15,-,TGTGCCAGGAGCTTAGGTAGTTCTTCCCACAATGAGCAGTTTTTC,CARSLGSSSHNEQFF
-,TRBJ2-7,TRBV6-5,15,-,TGTGCCAGCAGTGGCAGGGGTGGGAGTAACTACGAGCAGTACTTC,CASSGRGGSNYEQYF
few,TRBJ2-2,TRBV28,12,TRBD1,TGTGCCACAGACAGGGAAGCCGGGGAGCTGTTTTTT,CATDREAGELFF
few,TRBJ1-6,TRBV7-9,14,TRBD1,TGTGCCAGCAGCTCGGGACAGCGTAATTCACCCCTCCACTTT,CASSSGQRNSPLHF
few,TRBJ1-2,TRBV12-3/TRBV12-4,14,-,TGTGCCAGCAGTTCGTCCCAGAGAAGCTATGGCTACACCTTC,CASSSSQRSYGYTF
-,TRBJ2-7,TRBV11-2,15,-,TGTGCCAGCAGTTTGGCGTCCTTCGGGGGCGACGAGCAGTACTTC,CASSLASFGGDEQYF
-,TRBJ2-1,TRBV7-9,15,TRBD2,TGTGCCAACTTTCTAGCGGGAGCAATCTACAATGAGCAGTTCTTC,CANFLAGAIYNEQFF
-,TRBJ2-7,TRBV30,14,TRBD1,TGTGCCTGGAGCCCCGGGACAGTTACCTACGAGCAGTACTTC,CAWSPGTVTYEQYF
-,TRBJ1-2,TRBV12-3/TRBV12-4,13,-,TGTGCCAGCAGGGCTGCGGGCCTCTATGGCTACACCTTC,CASRAAGLYGYTF
-,TRBJ2-3,TRBV28,15,-,TGTGCCAGCAGCTTGGTGGACACAAGCACAGATACGCAGTATTTT,CASSLVDTSTDTQYF
many,TRBJ2-7,TRBV29-1,14,-,TGCAGCGTTGGAGTAGCGACCAGCTCCTACGAGCAGTACTTC,CSVGVATSSYEQYF
many,TRBJ1-1,TRBV10-2,11,-,TGCGCCAGCAAATTCGACACTGAAGCTTTCTTT,CASKFDTEAFF